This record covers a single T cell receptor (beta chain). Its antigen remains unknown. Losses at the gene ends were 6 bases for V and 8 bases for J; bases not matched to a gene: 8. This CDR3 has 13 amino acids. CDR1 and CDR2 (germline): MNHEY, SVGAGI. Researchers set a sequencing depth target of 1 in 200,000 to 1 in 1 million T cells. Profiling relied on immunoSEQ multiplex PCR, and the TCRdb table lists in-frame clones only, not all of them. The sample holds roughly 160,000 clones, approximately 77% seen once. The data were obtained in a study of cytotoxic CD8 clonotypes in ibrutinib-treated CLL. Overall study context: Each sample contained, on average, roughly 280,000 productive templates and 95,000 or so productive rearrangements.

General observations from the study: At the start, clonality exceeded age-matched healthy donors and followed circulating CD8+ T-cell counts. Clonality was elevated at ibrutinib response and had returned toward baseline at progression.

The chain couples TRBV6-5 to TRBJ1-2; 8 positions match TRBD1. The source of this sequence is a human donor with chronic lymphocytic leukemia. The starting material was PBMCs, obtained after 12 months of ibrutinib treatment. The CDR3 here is CASSPGTGLGYTF. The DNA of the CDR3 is TGTGCCAGCAGCCCCGGGACAGGTCTCGGCTACACCTTC.